A single sample gave rise to the 7 T cell receptor beta chains below, sequenced in a study of CD8 T cells in ankylosing spondylitis. TCRdb processed the 5' RACE reads anew with MiXCR; each CDR3 protein has one entry. The repertoire has around 150,000 distinct CDR3 sequences, more than 5.5% of them found once; the top ten carry roughly 12%. Sequenced sample: blood, either unsorted or a sorted T cell fraction (not recorded which). The receptors were gathered from a female donor with ankylosing spondylitis or in good health (not recorded which).

This clonotype was found many times. The chain is built from TRBV20-1 and TRBJ1-5, with D possibly being TRBD1 (6 bases). The CDR3 loop spans 14 amino acids. Germline CDR1 DFQATT, CDR2 SNEGSKA (reference sequence). V lost 5 bases and J lost 4, with 15 bases in between. The CDR3, as DNA: TGCAGTGCTCTAGTAGGGCAGGGGAATCAGCCCCAGCATTTT. The encoded protein is CSALVGQGNQPQHF.

This clonotype showed up many times. This chain connects TRBV5-1 to TRBJ2-7; D uncertain. Germline-derived CDR1 and CDR2 are SGHRS and YFSETQ. Trimming left V 0 bases short and J 3 bases short, with 4 bases between. CDR3 length equals 12 residues. The CDR3 nucleotides read TGCGCCAGCAGCTTGGGGGGCTACGAGCAGTACTTC. This translates into CASSLGGYEQYF.

This clonotype occurred many times. This chain links TRBV5-1 with TRBJ1-1; D call uncertain. Germline V lookup: CDR1 SGHRS, CDR2 YFSETQ. Trimming pared 5 bases from V and 1 base from J, leaving 9 bases between. The CDR3 runs 13 residues. The DNA of the CDR3 is TGCGCCAGCAGGCTCGGCGGGAACACTGAAGCTTTCTTT. This sequence encodes CASRLGGNTEAFF.

This clonotype was observed many times. The chain employs TRBV27 and TRBJ2-3; possibly TRBD2 for D (6 bases). The CDR3 totals 15 residues. V lost 6 bases, J lost 0 bases, and 13 bases lay in between. The germline gives CDR1 MNHEY, CDR2 SMNVEV (reference sequence). The CDR3 DNA reads as TGTGCCAGCAGGTGGGACTGGGGAAGCACAGATACGCAGTATTTT. It yields the protein CASRWDWGSTDTQYF.

In its sample, this clonotype was seen many times. The chain recombines TRBV5-1 with TRBJ2-3; the match to TRBD2 covers 7 bases. The V gene's germline CDR1 is SGHRS and CDR2 YFSETQ. V shed 4 bases and J 1 base; nucleotides not matched to a gene: 6. The CDR3 length is 15 residues. For the CDR3, the DNA is TGCGCCAGCAGCATTGGACTAGTTGGCACAGATACGCAGTATTTT. Translated, it gives CASSIGLVGTDTQYF.

This clonotype was seen a few times. The V gene is TRBV6-5, the J gene TRBJ1-1; 8 bases align to TRBD1. Losses at the gene ends were 5 bases for V and 7 bases for J; bases not matched to a gene: 6. This CDR3 contains 13 residues. From germline, CDR1 is MNHEY and CDR2 SVGAGI. The CDR3 nucleotides read TGTGCCAGCAGTCCGACAGGGGCCGGTGAAGCTTTCTTT. It codes for CASSPTGAGEAFF.

At least ten counts were recorded for this clonotype. This chain connects TRBV20-1 to TRBJ1-1; a weak D match, TRBD1 (6 bases). The germline CDR1 and CDR2 sequences are DFQATT and SNEGSKA (reference sequence). This CDR3 region has 13 residues. Trimming shortened V by 3 bases and J by 5 bases, and 13 bases separated the two germline ends. The CDR3: CSARETGGTEAFF. The CDR3 bases are TGCAGTGCTAGGGAGACAGGAGGGACTGAAGCTTTCTTT.